These 23 T cell receptor beta chains share one sample of origin, sequenced in a study of CD8 T cells in ankylosing spondylitis. A single record per CDR3 protein comes from TCRdb applying MiXCR to the 5' RACE reads. Of about 700,000 distinct CDR3 sequences in the sample, 15% to 20% are singletons; the top ten hold under 20%. These receptors' targets are unknown. General study findings and limits: A TCR beta motif made of fewer than ten highly homologous variants seemed typical of ankylosing spondylitis blood.

Sequenced: blood, either unsorted or a sorted T cell fraction (not recorded which). The receptors derive from a male donor with ankylosing spondylitis.

This clonotype was counted at least ten times. This chain connects TRBV4-3 to TRBJ1-6; no reliable D call. Germline lookup yields CDR1 LGHNA and CDR2 YSLEER. CDR3 length: 14 residues. Deletions cut 0 bases from V and 10 bases from J, with 10 bases between. The CDR3 DNA reads as TGCGCCAGCAGCCAAGATGCCTGGCGGTCACCCCTCCACTTT. Translation: CASSQDAWRSPLHF.

This clonotype was detected a few times. This chain uses TRBV4-3 with TRBJ2-1, with 10 bases that match TRBD2. From germline, CDR1 is LGHNA and CDR2 YSLEER. The J segment lost 3 bases and the V segment lost 0 bases, leaving 14 bases of the junction unmatched. The length of the CDR3 is 20 residues. For the CDR3, the DNA is TGCGCCAGCAGCCAAGATCTAGGGCTAGCGGGAGCTTCGCTCTACAATGAGCAGTTCTTC. It is translated as CASSQDLGLAGASLYNEQFF.

This chain connects TRBV29-1 to TRBJ2-1, with 7 bases matching TRBD2. V gave up 5 bases and J gave up 6 bases; unmatched junction bases: 7. The germline gives CDR1 SQVTM, CDR2 ANQGSEA. The CDR3 loop spans 13 amino acids. CDR3 in amino acids: CSVRGRAFNEQFF. The CDR3 bases are TGCAGCGTTCGGGGGAGGGCGTTCAATGAGCAGTTCTTC.

The chain is built from TRBV5-1 and TRBJ2-3, with 11 nucleotides matching TRBD2. The CDR3 extends over 15 amino acids. V dropped 5 bases and J dropped 2; count of bases not matched to a gene: 4. Germline V lookup: CDR1 SGHRS, CDR2 YFSETQ. CDR3 bases: TGCGCCAGCAGGACTAGCGGGGACTTCACAGATACGCAGTATTTT. Amino acid sequence: CASRTSGDFTDTQYF.

This clonotype was observed many times. The J gene is TRBJ2-2, the V gene TRBV12-3 or TRBV12-4; a possible D gene is TRBD2 (6 bases). The CDR3 is 13 amino acids. V dropped 6 bases and J dropped 6 bases, with 11 bases sitting between them. The CDR3 bases are TGTGCCAGCAGCCACAGCGGGTCCGGGGAGCTGTTTTTT. Protein product: CASSHSGSGELFF.

The chain carries TRBV28 and TRBJ2-1; D gene ambiguous. Trimming took 7 bases from V and 4 from J, leaving 11 bases between them. In germline, CDR1 is MDHEN, CDR2 SYDVKM. This CDR3 has 13 amino acids. The CDR3 sequence: CASTAEPYNEQFF. The CDR3 DNA follows: TGTGCCAGCACGGCGGAACCTTACAATGAGCAGTTCTTC. Full variable domain (remainder filled in from reference TRBV28 and TRBJ2-1): DVKVTQSSRYLVKRTGEKVFLECVQDMDHENMFWYRQDPGLGLRLIYFSYDVKMKEKGDIPEGYSVSREKKERFSLILESASTNQTSMYLCASTAEPYNEQFFGPGTRLTVL.

This clonotype was seen only a few times. This chain joins TRBV12-3 or TRBV12-4 and TRBJ2-2, with 7 bases aligning to TRBD1. This CDR3 contains 14 residues. J gave up 3 bases and V 6 bases, and 4 bases lay outside the gene matches. The CDR3 bases are TGTGCCAGCAGATACAGGGGTTACACCGGGGAGCTGTTTTTT. Its protein product is CASRYRGYTGELFF.

The V gene is TRBV12-3 or TRBV12-4, the J gene TRBJ2-7; possibly TRBD2 for D (6 bases). V lost 6 bases, J lost 2 bases, and 11 bases lay in between. This CDR3 is 13 amino acids long. CDR3 DNA: TGTGCCAGCAGAAGGGACTGGGCCTACGAGCAGTACTTC. Its protein is CASRRDWAYEQYF.

The J gene is TRBJ1-2, the V gene TRBV6-5; D remains ambiguous. V shed 0 bases and J shed 2 bases, with 10 bases lying between them. This CDR3 region has 15 residues. Germline CDR1 MNHEY, CDR2 SVGAGI. CDR3 bases: TGTGCCAGCAGTTACTCTGCCTACAACAACTATGGCTACACCTTC. Protein sequence: CASSYSAYNNYGYTF.

This clonotype has just a few counts. V usage is TRBV20-1 and J usage is TRBJ1-3; 9 nucleotides align to TRBD1. The CDR3 length is 13 residues. CDR1 is DFQATT and CDR2 is SNEGSKA in the germline V gene (reference sequence). The junction had 2 bases not matched to a gene; V was cut back by 3 bases and J by 5 bases. CDR3 coding DNA: TGCAGTGCTAGGGGGACAGGGAGAAACACCATATATTTT. It yields the protein CSARGTGRNTIYF.

The chain uses TRBV2 and TRBJ2-7; D gene unclear. Trimming removed 4 bases at V and 7 bases at J, with 14 bases between. This CDR3 is 13 amino acids long. Germline CDR1 SNHLY, CDR2 FYNNEI. This CDR3 reads CASSAQSVREQYF. Written as DNA, the CDR3 is TGTGCCAGCAGTGCGCAATCTGTGCGGGAGCAGTACTTC. Full variable domain (rest looked up from reference TRBV2 and TRBJ2-7): EPEVTQTPSHQVTQMGQEVILRCVPISNHLYFYWYRQILGQKVEFLVSFYNNEISEKSEIFDDQFSVERPDGSNFTLKIRSTKLEDSAMYFCASSAQSVREQYFGPGTRLTVT.

CDR3 nucleotides: TGTGCCACCAGCAGAGATTCGCCAGGGGCGAGCACAGATACGCAGTATTTT. This sequence encodes CATSRDSPGASTDTQYF. The V gene is TRBV15, the J gene TRBJ2-3; possibly TRBD1 for D (6 bases). V lost 0 bases to trimming and J lost 0 bases, with 13 bases between them. CDR3 length: 17 amino acids. The V gene's germline CDR1 is LNHNV and CDR2 YYDKDF (reference sequence).

In this sample, this clonotype turned up many times. The V gene is TRBV15, the J gene TRBJ1-2, with D possibly TRBD1 on 6 matching bases. Trimming took off 5 bases at V and 5 bases at J, with 18 bases between the two ends. There are 15 residues in the CDR3. Per the germline V gene, CDR1 is LNHNV and CDR2 is YYDKDF (reference sequence). CDR3 loop: CATSFGEQGQYGYTF. CDR3 DNA: TGTGCCACCAGCTTCGGGGAGCAGGGGCAGTATGGCTACACCTTC.

This CDR3 is CSVEEQRSGRAGYEQYF. For the CDR3, the DNA is TGCAGCGTTGAAGAACAAAGAAGCGGGAGGGCCGGCTACGAGCAGTACTTC. V and J are TRBV29-1 and TRBJ2-7, with TRBD2 identical over 10 bases. Germline V gene lookup returns CDR1 SQVTM and CDR2 ANQGSEA. The CDR3 sequence is 17 residues long. The junction had 11 bases not matched to a gene; V was cut back by 0 bases and J by 3 bases.

This clonotype was seen a single time. V and J are TRBV7-3 and TRBJ2-5; 10 bases line up with TRBD2. Germline V gives CDR1 SGHTA, CDR2 FQGTGA. Trimming at V came to 1 base and at J to 4 bases, leaving 6 bases not matched to a gene. The CDR3 loop spans 16 amino acids. CDR3: CASSLIASGSRETQYF. In nucleotides, the CDR3 is TGTGCCAGCAGCTTAATTGCTAGCGGGAGTCGAGAGACCCAGTACTTC.

The chain has TRBV5-6 and TRBJ1-5; TRBD1 matches at 9 bases. With 0 bases clipped from V and 6 bases from J, the junction kept 7 bases outside the gene matches. The length of the CDR3 is 16 residues. Per the germline V gene, CDR1 is SGHDT and CDR2 is YYEEEE. In DNA form, the CDR3 reads TGTGCCAGCAGCTTGGCCGAACAGGGGGCGGTTCAGCCCCAGCATTTT. Translating it yields CASSLAEQGAVQPQHF.

The sample holds a few counts of this clonotype. This chain uses TRBV12-3 or TRBV12-4 with TRBJ2-3, with TRBD2 matching over 15 bases. The CDR3 is 18 residues long. With V trimmed by 5 bases and J by 1 base, 7 bases remained unmatched. The CDR3 DNA follows: TGTGCCAGCAGTGCGCGGACTAGCGGGAGGGCCCGCACAGATACGCAGTATTTT. It is translated as CASSARTSGRARTDTQYF.

Only a few counts were recorded for this clonotype. The chain recombines TRBV9 with TRBJ2-4; D gene ambiguous. V gave up 3 bases and J gave up 2 bases, with 15 bases separating them. The germline V gene has CDR1 SGDLS and CDR2 YYNGEE. This CDR3 is 16 amino acids long. The CDR3 here is CASSDPPDGPKNIQYF. Here the CDR3 DNA reads TGTGCCAGCAGCGACCCCCCGGACGGTCCCAAAAACATTCAGTACTTC. Full variable domain (rest looked up from reference TRBV9 and TRBJ2-4): DSGVTQTPKHLITATGQRVTLRCSPRSGDLSVYWYQQSLDQGLQFLIQYYNGEERAKGNILERFSAQQFPDLHSELNLSSLELGDSALYFCASSDPPDGPKNIQYFGAGTRLSVL.

V gene TRBV5-4 combines with J gene TRBJ1-1; D remains ambiguous. Per germline, CDR1 SGHNT and CDR2 YYREEE (reference sequence). V lost 4 bases and J lost 4, with 17 bases in between. The CDR3 has 15 amino acids. CDR3 region: CASSPTTDKGTEAFF. CDR3 bases: TGTGCCAGCAGCCCTACCACTGACAAGGGCACTGAAGCTTTCTTT.

The chain has TRBV7-8 and TRBJ1-6, with 7 bases identical to TRBD1. The CDR3 runs 15 residues. The V segment lost 6 bases and the J segment 7 bases; nucleotides outside the gene matches: 9. The germline V gene has CDR1 SGHVS and CDR2 FQNEAQ. DNA of the CDR3: TGTGCCAGCAGTCGACGGACAGGCCCGAATTCACCCCTCCACTTT. Translated: CASSRRTGPNSPLHF. The whole variable domain, remainder taken from reference TRBV7-8 and TRBJ1-6, is GAGVSQSPRYKVAKRGQDVALRCDPISGHVSLFWYQQALGQGPEFLTYFQNEAQLDKSGLPSDRFFAERPEGSVSTLKIQRTQQEDSAVYLCASSRRTGPNSPLHFGNGTRLTVT.

This clonotype was observed a handful of times. The J gene is TRBJ1-5, the V gene TRBV18; 7 bases align to TRBD1. This CDR3 is built from 20 residues. Germline lookup yields CDR1 KGHSH and CDR2 LQKENI. Trimming removed 3 bases from V and 2 bases from J; junction bases left unmatched: 19. The CDR3 nucleotides are TGTGCCAGCTCACCCAACGCCGGGACAGTTAACTCGGTCGGCAATCAGCCCCAGCATTTT. The encoded protein is CASSPNAGTVNSVGNQPQHF.

The chain carries TRBV20-1 and TRBJ2-7; TRBD1 agrees at 7 bases. In germline, CDR1 is DFQATT, CDR2 SNEGSKA (reference sequence). The ends lost 0 bases at V and 0 bases at J; junction bases unmatched: 5. This CDR3 spans 15 amino acids. For the CDR3, the DNA is TGCAGTGCTAGAGATCTGGCAGGGGGCTCCTACGAGCAGTACTTC. Amino acids: CSARDLAGGSYEQYF.

The chain links TRBV29-1 to TRBJ2-1, with TRBD2 matching over 9 bases. CDR3 length: 13 amino acids. Germline V gene data show CDR1 as SQVTM and CDR2 as ANQGSEA. V shed 3 bases and J 9 bases; nucleotides not matched to a gene: 6. DNA of the CDR3: TGCAGCGTTGACACCCTAGCGGGAACTGAGCAGTTCTTC. Translation gives CSVDTLAGTEQFF.